Listed here are 17 T cell receptor beta chains from one sample, sequenced in a study of Ad26.COV2.S vaccination and SARS-CoV-2 variants. Treatment defined: about 20 received Ad26.COV2.S at low or high dose, single or two shots; about 5 received placebo; per-sample allocation not given. Collection of samples fell on day 63 after the first vaccine or placebo injection. Method: immunoSEQ multiplex PCR; TCRdb's copy keeps in-frame clones and lacks some. The repertoire holds about 320,000 clones, with around four fifths as singletons. Here the sequenced sample was peripheral blood, taken in a trial of Ad26.COV2.S vaccine versus placebo. The receptors shown here come from a person between 18 and 59 years old who received the Ad26.COV2.S COVID-19 vaccine or a placebo.

This clone was seen once. The V gene is TRBV10-3, the J gene TRBJ2-2; D not resolved. The CDR3 has 14 amino acids. The germline V gene encodes CDR1 ENHRY and CDR2 SYGVKD. The ends were cut back, 4 bases at V and 2 bases at J, with 8 bases in the middle. The CDR3: CAISVNGNTGELFF. CDR3 in DNA: TGTGCCATCAGTGTTAACGGTAACACCGGGGAGCTGTTTTTT.

This chain uses TRBV28 with TRBJ1-5; D call uncertain. Germline CDR1 and CDR2: MDHEN and SYDVKM. This CDR3 has 14 amino acids. V lost 6 bases and J lost 9, with 18 bases in between. The CDR3 DNA reads as TGTGCCAGCAGCCTAGACACGGTAGTTGGGCCCCAGCATTTT. Residues: CASSLDTVVGPQHF.

This sequence joins TRBV6-5 and TRBJ1-6; TRBD1 aligns across 8 bases. The CDR3 sequence is 15 residues long. V lost 4 bases to trimming and J lost 6 bases; unmatched junction nucleotides: 5. The germline CDR1 and CDR2 sequences are MNHEY and SVGAGI. The CDR3 coding sequence is TGTGCCAGCAGTTTTGACAGGGGCTCTAATTCACCCCTCCACTTT. This gives the protein CASSFDRGSNSPLHF.

The chain links TRBV21-1 to TRBJ2-1; TRBD2 is taken as the D call from the table, unchecked against the DNA. TRBV21-1 is noted as a pseudogene. This CDR3 is built from 21 residues. The CDR3, as DNA: TGTGCCAGCAGCAAAGATAGGCTAACTAGCGGGGGATCAAGCTCCTACAATGAGCAGTTCTTC. Its translation: CASSKDRLTSGGSSSYNEQFF.

The genes are TRBV5-1 and TRBJ2-3; 14 positions agree with TRBD2. Germline values: CDR1 SGHRS, CDR2 YFSETQ. The V and J ends lost 4 bases and 3 bases, in that order; junction bases with no gene match: 10. There are 18 residues in the CDR3. CDR3 sequence: CASSKTSGGAGGTDTQYF. The CDR3 nucleotides read TGCGCCAGCAGCAAGACTAGCGGGGGGGCCGGAGGGACAGATACGCAGTATTTT.

The table lists this clone with a count of one. This chain joins TRBV11-3 and TRBJ2-2; 9 nucleotides align to TRBD2. V gave up 4 bases and J gave up 2 bases; unmatched junction bases: 11. Per germline, CDR1 SGHNT and CDR2 YENEEA. This CDR3 spans 18 amino acids. The chain's CDR3 is CASSSPSSGARNTGELFF. Here the CDR3 DNA reads TGTGCCAGCAGCTCCCCCTCTAGCGGGGCCAGAAACACCGGGGAGCTGTTTTTT.

The chain combines TRBV24-1 with TRBJ1-5; D uncertain. CDR1 and CDR2 (germline): KGHDR, SFDVKD. Trimming shortened V by 3 bases and J by 7 bases, and 9 bases separated the two germline ends. The CDR3 spans 13 residues. The DNA for the CDR3 is TGTGCCACCAGTGATCCTCCGGGCCAGCCCCAGCATTTT. This sequence encodes CATSDPPGQPQHF.

The chain links TRBV24-1 to TRBJ2-3; TRBD2 might be the D (6 bases). CDR1 and CDR2 from the germline V gene are KGHDR and SFDVKD. V lost 10 bases to trimming and J lost 2 bases, with 21 bases between them. This CDR3 is built from 16 residues. CDR3 nucleotide sequence: TGTGCCACGAAGGCCGCGGCGGGATGGGACACAGATACGCAGTATTTT. Its translation is CATKAAAGWDTDTQYF.

This clone was counted a few times. This rearrangement joins TRBV27 to TRBJ1-5; D is ambiguous. The germline CDR1 and CDR2 sequences are MNHEY and SMNVEV (reference sequence). V was clipped by 3 bases and J by 6 bases, with 15 bases between them. This CDR3 is built from 15 residues. CDR3 nucleotide sequence: TGTGCCAGCAGTTTGGGCAGTACTTCTTTTCAGCCCCAGCATTTT. Translation: CASSLGSTSFQPQHF.

V and J are TRBV10-3 and TRBJ1-1; tentative D call: TRBD1 (6 bases). The CDR3 totals 17 residues. The ends were cut back, 6 bases at V and 0 bases at J, with 20 bases in the middle. The germline V gene has CDR1 ENHRY and CDR2 SYGVKD. The CDR3 loop is CAISLKTRGLMNTEAFF. For the CDR3, the DNA is TGTGCCATCAGCCTTAAAACCAGGGGACTCATGAACACTGAAGCTTTCTTT.

This chain connects TRBV27 to TRBJ2-7; tentative D call: TRBD1 (6 bases). CDR1 MNHEY and CDR2 SMNVEV come from the germline V gene (reference sequence). The CDR3 is made up of 15 amino acids. V was pared by 5 bases and J by 7 bases, with 21 bases between. The CDR3 DNA is TGTGCCAGCAGTCCAACAACAGGGCCCCGTAAGGAGCAGTACTTC. Protein: CASSPTTGPRKEQYF.

This clone occurred once. The chain couples TRBV5-1 to TRBJ2-5; 12 positions agree with TRBD2. Germline-derived CDR1 and CDR2 are SGHRS and YFSETQ. The V segment lost 0 bases and the J segment 6 bases; nucleotides outside the gene matches: 9. The CDR3 has 17 amino acids. CDR3 sequence (DNA): TGCGCCAGCAGCTTGGACGCTAGCGGGGGGGCCGTGAAGACCCAGTACTTC. Encoded protein: CASSLDASGGAVKTQYF.

This chain links TRBV7-2 with TRBJ2-5; 7 nucleotides match TRBD1. V shed 5 bases and J 4 bases; nucleotides not matched to a gene: 10. Germline lookup yields CDR1 SGHTA and CDR2 FQGNSA. The CDR3 is 15 amino acids. The CDR3 loop is CASSPQTGPRETQYF. The CDR3 nucleotides are TGTGCCAGCAGCCCACAGACAGGGCCGAGAGAGACCCAGTACTTC.

The gene calls are TRBV5-1 and TRBJ1-2; D remains unclear. This CDR3 has 13 residues. Germline V CDR1 and CDR2: SGHRS, YFSETQ. The V end was cut by 5 bases, the J end by 4 bases, with 12 bases between. CDR3 in DNA: TGCGCCAGCAGACCCGCAGAACTCTATGGCTACACCTTC. Protein product: CASRPAELYGYTF.

This clone was found once. The rearrangement joins TRBV7-2 to TRBJ1-2, with D uncertain. The CDR3 is 14 residues long. V was shortened by 6 bases and J by 3 bases, with 14 bases between the two germline ends. Germline values: CDR1 SGHTA, CDR2 FQGNSA. The CDR3 reads CASSSRTGYYGYTF. The DNA for the CDR3 is TGTGCCAGCAGTTCCCGGACGGGCTACTATGGCTACACCTTC.

The chain employs TRBV18 and TRBJ1-4; 9 nucleotides align to TRBD1. The CDR3 is 14 residues long. Per germline, CDR1 KGHSH and CDR2 LQKENI. The trim removed 7 bases at V and 4 bases at J, leaving 4 bases unmatched. CDR3 protein: CASFRDRDNEKLFF. Here the CDR3 DNA reads TGTGCCAGCTTTCGGGACAGGGATAATGAAAAACTGTTTTTT.

A single count supports this clone. V usage is TRBV2 and J usage is TRBJ2-7; tentative D call: TRBD1 (5 bases). The CDR3 totals 14 residues. Germline V gene data show CDR1 as SNHLY and CDR2 as FYNNEI. Trimming left V 1 base short and J 1 base short, with 8 bases between. The CDR3 sequence: CASSEGPGSYEQYF. The DNA of the CDR3 is TGTGCCAGCAGTGAAGGTCCAGGGTCCTACGAGCAGTACTTC.